This T cell receptor beta chain was recorded in a study of T cells in tuberculosis. Study-level information: IGRA-negative adolescents, IGRA-positive adolescents with latent tuberculosis and adults with active tuberculosis formed this South African cohort.

A remark on this clone: Antigen specificity is unknown.

With V trimmed by 6 bases and J by 0 bases, 4 bases remained unmatched. Germline CDR1 is SGHAT and CDR2 is FQNNGV. The CDR3 covers 16 residues. Clones were sequenced by immunoSEQ multiplex PCR, and TCRdb holds only the in-frame ones, with some missing. Here the sample spans more than 30,000 clones, around 94% being singletons. Tuberculin skin test and IGRA determined adolescents' latent tuberculosis status at entry. Regarding the study as a whole: Shorter CDR3-alpha in active tuberculosis partly drove smaller distances.

The J gene is TRBJ2-1, the V gene TRBV11-2, with 11 bases aligning to TRBD2. Sequencing used PBMCs. The sequence was obtained from a donor between 5 and 29 years old with latent tuberculosis or without tuberculosis infection. CDR3 DNA sequence: TGTGCCAGCAGTTTTCTAGCGGGAGGCTCCTACAATGAGCAGTTCTTC. Amino acids: CASSFLAGGSYNEQFF.